The 27 T cell receptor beta chains presented below share a single source sample, sequenced in a study of shared clonotypes between healthy human individuals. Clones were read by immunoSEQ multiplex PCR, and TCRdb kept only the in-frame ones, dropping some. The sample comprises around 700,000 clones, around 73% of which are singletons, and around 2% rests with the top ten. Sequenced input: memory CD4+ T cells sorted from blood. Sample subset: CD45RA-negative fraction. These receptors were taken from a woman aged 30 to 39 in good health.

The chain combines TRBV5-1 with TRBJ2-1; D possibly uses TRBD1 or TRBD2 (5 bases each). With 4 bases removed from V and 10 bases from J, the gap between germline ends came to 21 bases. Germline V gives CDR1 SGHRS, CDR2 YFSETQ. The CDR3 is made up of 15 amino acids. CDR3 coding DNA: TGCGCCAGCAGCCACGGACACTGGGGGACGGGCGAGCAGTTCTTC. This sequence encodes CASSHGHWGTGEQFF.

The J gene is TRBJ2-3, the V gene TRBV5-1; 13 nucleotides match TRBD2. The CDR3 contains 17 residues. The J segment lost 4 bases and the V segment lost 0 bases, leaving 5 bases of the junction unmatched. Germline assignment: CDR1 SGHRS and CDR2 YFSETQ. The CDR3: CASSLAFTSGRADTQYF. As DNA, the CDR3 is TGCGCCAGCAGCTTGGCCTTCACTAGCGGGAGGGCAGATACGCAGTATTTT.

The chain joins TRBV19 to TRBJ2-2; tentative D call: TRBD1 (6 bases). Deletions cut 5 bases from V and 4 bases from J, with 17 bases between. This CDR3 is built from 16 residues. CDR1 is LNHDA and CDR2 is SQIVND in the germline V gene (reference sequence). CDR3 region: CASSFGQNRITGELFF. The CDR3 DNA reads TGTGCCAGTAGTTTTGGACAGAACCGAATCACCGGGGAGCTGTTTTTT.

V and J are TRBV6-4 and TRBJ2-6; TRBD1 matches at 12 bases. Germline CDR1 reads MRHNA; CDR2 reads SNTAGT. J gave up 0 bases and V 2 bases, and 8 bases lay outside the gene matches. The CDR3 is 20 amino acids. The CDR3 here is CASSDDTLGQGASGANVLTF. The CDR3 region has the DNA TGTGCCAGCAGTGACGATACCTTGGGACAGGGGGCCTCTGGGGCCAACGTCCTGACTTTC.

The J gene is TRBJ2-7, the V gene TRBV6-5; 7 bases map to TRBD1. Trimming took 4 bases from V and 1 from J; bases not matched to a gene: 4. This CDR3 region has 14 residues. Germline CDR1 MNHEY, CDR2 SVGAGI. For the CDR3, the DNA is TGTGCCAGCAGTTTAAGACAGGGATCCTACGAGCAGTACTTC. It encodes CASSLRQGSYEQYF.

This CDR3 reads CASSLGLGQGAGGYTF. CDR3 bases: TGTGCCAGCAGTTTGGGCTTGGGCCAGGGGGCCGGCGGCTACACCTTC. The rearrangement uses TRBV28 and TRBJ1-2; TRBD1 agrees at 8 bases. The CDR3 length is 16 residues. CDR1 is MDHEN and CDR2 is SYDVKM in the germline V gene. Trimming removed 3 bases from V and 8 bases from J; junction bases left unmatched: 14.

The chain recombines TRBV10-1 with TRBJ2-1; the match to TRBD2 covers 7 bases. Germline values: CDR1 WNHNN, CDR2 SYGVQD (reference sequence). Trimming removed 6 bases from V and 3 bases from J; junction bases left unmatched: 2. This CDR3 region has 13 residues. This CDR3 is CASSASGYNEQFF. The CDR3 region has the DNA TGCGCCAGCAGCGCTAGCGGCTACAATGAGCAGTTCTTC.

This clone was seen more than once but under ten times. The chain carries TRBV28 and TRBJ2-1, with 9 bases that match TRBD1. The CDR3 runs 15 residues. CDR1 is MDHEN and CDR2 is SYDVKM in the germline V gene. V dropped 4 bases and J dropped 8; count of bases not matched to a gene: 9. The CDR3 reads CASSSPEQGADEQFF. In nucleotides, the CDR3 is TGTGCCAGCAGTTCTCCCGAACAGGGGGCGGATGAGCAGTTCTTC.

The chain is built from TRBV5-4 and TRBJ2-1, with D perhaps matching TRBD1 (6 bases). The V end lost 0 bases, the J end lost 2 bases, and 9 bases lay between the germline ends. The CDR3 totals 15 residues. Germline-derived CDR1 and CDR2 are SGHNT and YYREEE (reference sequence). CDR3 sequence: CASSLAQGTYNEQFF. CDR3 DNA: TGTGCCAGCAGCTTGGCCCAGGGGACCTACAATGAGCAGTTCTTC.

On this clone: One junction end disagrees with the germline gene, perhaps due to a read error. The rearrangement links TRBV30 to TRBJ2-3, with D possibly matching TRBD1 (6 bases). Germline-derived CDR1 and CDR2 are GTSNPN and SVGIG (reference sequence). This CDR3 spans 12 amino acids. The CDR3 spells CAQGPRTDTQYF. The CDR3 region has the DNA TGTGCCCAGGGGCCGCGCACGGATACGCAGTATTTT.

The chain has TRBV11-2 and TRBJ2-7; perhaps TRBD1 as D (5 bases). In germline, CDR1 is SGHAT, CDR2 FQNNGV. This CDR3 is 13 amino acids long. V was clipped by 3 bases and J by 5 bases, with 11 bases between them. Here the CDR3 reads CASSFQGINEQYF. As DNA, the CDR3 is TGTGCCAGCAGCTTCCAGGGTATCAACGAGCAGTACTTC.

This clone appeared a few times. J is TRBJ2-7 and V is TRBV7-3; weak D call: TRBD1 (7 bases). In germline, CDR1 is SGHTA, CDR2 FQGTGA. The V gene lost 4 bases and the J gene lost 5 bases, with 15 bases spanning the gap. The CDR3 runs to 14 residues. The CDR3 is CASSSRGQRDEQYF. As DNA, the CDR3 is TGTGCCAGCAGCTCCCGGGGACAGCGGGACGAGCAGTACTTC.

The chain uses TRBV2 and TRBJ1-2, with D hard to call. V lost 1 base to trimming and J lost 7 bases, with 1 base between them. Per the germline V gene, CDR1 is SNHLY and CDR2 is FYNNEI. The CDR3 runs 10 residues. The CDR3 DNA reads TGTGCCAGCAGTGAAGGTGGCTACACCTTC. This gives the protein CASSEGGYTF.

The chain recombines TRBV27 with TRBJ1-5; TRBD1 agrees at 8 bases. The V and J ends lost 5 bases and 0 bases, in that order; junction bases with no gene match: 3. The length of the CDR3 is 15 residues. Germline CDR1 and CDR2: MNHEY and SMNVEV (reference sequence). CDR3: CASSGDRRSNQPQHF. CDR3 nucleotides: TGTGCCAGCAGTGGGGACAGGCGTAGCAATCAGCCCCAGCATTTT.

The rearrangement uses TRBV7-2 and TRBJ1-1; no clear D gene. The CDR3 is 17 residues long. The V and J ends lost 2 bases and 0 bases respectively, with 16 bases between them. Germline loops: CDR1 SGHTA, CDR2 FQGNSA. The CDR3: CASSLRSGISLNTEAFF. CDR3 DNA: TGTGCCAGCAGCTTAAGGTCAGGAATAAGCCTGAACACTGAAGCTTTCTTT.

The chain links TRBV25-1 to TRBJ1-2; TRBD1 might be the D (5 bases). The germline V gene has CDR1 MGHDK and CDR2 SYGVNS. Trimming shortened V by 4 bases and J by 4 bases, and 10 bases separated the two germline ends. The CDR3 loop spans 13 amino acids. The CDR3 loop reads CASSGRGVYGYTF. CDR3 in DNA: TGTGCCAGCAGTGGCCGGGGGGTCTATGGCTACACCTTC.

V is TRBV19 and J is TRBJ2-1; TRBD2 agrees at 10 bases. Germline CDR1 LNHDA, CDR2 SQIVND (reference sequence). J lost 2 bases, V lost 3 bases, and 10 bases had no gene match. The CDR3 consists of 18 residues. CDR3 sequence: CASSMSTSGINPYNEQFF. CDR3 coding DNA: TGTGCCAGTAGTATGTCCACTAGCGGGATTAACCCCTACAATGAGCAGTTCTTC.

The genes are TRBV10-3 and TRBJ2-1; D uncertain. V dropped 3 bases and J dropped 2 bases, with 8 bases sitting between them. The CDR3 covers 14 residues. Germline V gives CDR1 ENHRY, CDR2 SYGVKD. CDR3 amino acids: CAISERHTYNEQFF. CDR3 coding DNA: TGTGCCATCAGTGAACGACATACCTACAATGAGCAGTTCTTC.

This chain joins TRBV19 and TRBJ1-1; D call uncertain. V was pared by 0 bases and J by 2 bases, with 7 bases between. CDR1 and CDR2 (germline): LNHDA, SQIVND (reference sequence). The CDR3 is 14 residues long. In DNA form, the CDR3 reads TGTGCCAGTAGTATAGAGGGCGGAAACACTGAAGCTTTCTTT. Protein product: CASSIEGGNTEAFF.

In its sample, this clone was seen once. One junction end disagrees with the germline gene, perhaps due to a read error. This rearrangement joins TRBV5-1 to TRBJ1-2; no firm D call. The CDR3 consists of 13 residues. Germline V gene lookup returns CDR1 SGHRS and CDR2 YFSETQ. CDR3 sequence: CASSLAGSGGYTF. CDR3 nucleotides: TGCGCCAGCAGTTTGGCGGGGTCTGGTGGCTACACCTTC.

The chain recombines TRBV15 with TRBJ1-5; D not resolved. CDR3 length: 16 amino acids. The germline CDR1 and CDR2 sequences are LNHNV and YYDKDF (reference sequence). The ends were cut back, 0 bases at V and 1 base at J, with 10 bases in the middle. The CDR3, as DNA: TGTGCCACCAGCAGAGATAGGGAGAGGAGCAATCAGCCCCAGCATTTT. Protein product: CATSRDRERSNQPQHF.

This chain uses TRBV19 with TRBJ1-3; no firm D call. The CDR3 is 16 residues long. Trimming removed 8 bases from V and 4 bases from J, with 21 bases in between. Per germline, CDR1 LNHDA and CDR2 SQIVND (reference sequence). This CDR3 is CASLDRAQRVGNTIYF. The CDR3 DNA follows: TGTGCCAGTCTTGATCGAGCCCAGCGAGTCGGAAACACCATATATTTT.

In this sample, this clone turned up a few times. The rearrangement joins TRBV19 to TRBJ2-1; the match to TRBD1 covers 7 bases. The CDR3 covers 14 residues. Unmatched junction bases numbered 4, after V lost 8 bases and J lost 0 bases. CDR1 LNHDA and CDR2 SQIVND come from the germline V gene (reference sequence). The CDR3 coding sequence is TGTGCCAGTGGGGGACAGAGCTCCTACAATGAGCAGTTCTTC. This encodes CASGGQSSYNEQFF. Supplemented by reference TRBV19 and TRBJ2-1, the full variable domain reads DGGITQSPKYLFRKEGQNVTLSCEQNLNHDAMYWYRQDPGQGLRLIYYSQIVNDFQKGDIAEGYSVSREKKESFPLTVTSAQKNPTAFYLCASGGQSSYNEQFFGPGTRLTVL.

The genes are TRBV28 and TRBJ1-2; tentative D call: TRBD1 (6 bases). The CDR3 extends over 14 amino acids. The germline V gene has CDR1 MDHEN and CDR2 SYDVKM. Deletions cut 5 bases from V and 4 bases from J, with 14 bases between. CDR3 sequence (DNA): TGTGCCAGCAGTACCCGGGTAGGGGGCTATGGCTACACCTTC. Translating gives CASSTRVGGYGYTF.

CDR3 nucleotides: TGTGCCAGCAGCCCCCGGGGCGGCAGCTCCTACGAGCAGTACTTC. This gives the protein CASSPRGGSSYEQYF. The chain is built from TRBV14 and TRBJ2-7, with D perhaps assigned TRBD1 or TRBD2 (5 bases each). The ends were cut back, 4 bases at V and 0 bases at J, with 13 bases in the middle. The CDR3 covers 15 residues. Germline V lookup: CDR1 SGHDN, CDR2 FVKESK.

The V call is TRBV5-1, the J call TRBJ1-2, with 7 positions matching TRBD1. CDR3 length: 14 amino acids. The J segment lost 4 bases and the V segment lost 4 bases, leaving 7 bases of the junction unmatched. The V gene's germline CDR1 is SGHRS and CDR2 YFSETQ. The CDR3 sequence: CASSPLGQFYGYTF. CDR3 DNA sequence: TGCGCCAGCAGCCCTCTGGGACAGTTCTATGGCTACACCTTC. Filled out from reference TRBV5-1 and TRBJ1-2, the complete variable domain reads KAGVTQTPRYLIKTRGQQVTLSCSPISGHRSVSWYQQTPGQGLQFLFEYFSETQRNKGNFPGRFSGRQFSNSRSEMNVSTLELGDSALYLCASSPLGQFYGYTFGSGTRLTVV.

The CDR3 protein is CASSPYWGTYEKLFF. The CDR3 DNA reads as TGTGCCAGCAGCCCATACTGGGGGACGTATGAAAAACTGTTTTTT. V is TRBV7-9 and J is TRBJ1-4, with D perhaps TRBD1 (5 bases). In germline, CDR1 is SEHNR, CDR2 FQNEAQ (reference sequence). The ends were cut back, 5 bases at V and 6 bases at J, with 16 bases in the middle. The CDR3 spans 15 residues.